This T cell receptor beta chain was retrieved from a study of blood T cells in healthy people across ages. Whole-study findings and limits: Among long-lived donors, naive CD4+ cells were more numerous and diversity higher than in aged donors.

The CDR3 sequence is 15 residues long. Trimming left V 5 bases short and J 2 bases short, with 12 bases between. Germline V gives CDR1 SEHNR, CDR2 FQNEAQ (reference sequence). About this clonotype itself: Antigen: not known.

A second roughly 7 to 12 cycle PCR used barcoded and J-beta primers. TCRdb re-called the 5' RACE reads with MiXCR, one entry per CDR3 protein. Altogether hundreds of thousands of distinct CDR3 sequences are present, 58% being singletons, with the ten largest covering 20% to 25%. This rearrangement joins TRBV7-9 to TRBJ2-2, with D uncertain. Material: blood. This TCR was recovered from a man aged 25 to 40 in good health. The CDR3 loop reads CASSRHETNTGELFF. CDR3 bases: TGTGCCAGCAGCAGACATGAGACTAACACCGGGGAGCTGTTTTTT. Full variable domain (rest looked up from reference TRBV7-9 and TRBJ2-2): DTGVSQNPRHKITKRGQNVTFRCDPISEHNRLYWYRQTLGQGPEFLTYFQNEAQLEKSRLLSDRFSAERPKGSFSTLEIQRTEQGDSAMYLCASSRHETNTGELFFGEGSRLTVL.